A single sample is the source of the 11 T cell receptor beta chains below, sequenced in a study of blood T cell repertoires in COVID-19 (dated by TCRdb to between 2020 and 2021). Library method: the immunoSEQ multiplex PCR assay. Imported from immuneACCESS, the table was reduced by TCRdb to in-frame sequences with V and J called. These copies leave out some clones; in studies compared against another copy, an unresolved V gene accounts for under half, and the cause of the remainder is not known. The table for this sample lists about 440,000 clones; 87% of them were counted only once. The ten largest clones add up to just under 2% of the sample. Sequences were obtained from PBMCs or T cells enriched from blood (not recorded which). Every receptor here comes from a young woman with acute COVID-19.

The chain uses TRBV28 and TRBJ2-7; possible D gene TRBD2, 7 bases. Germline V gene sequence: CDR1 MDHEN, CDR2 SYDVKM. The CDR3 is 14 residues long. Trimming left V 3 bases short and J 5 bases short, with 14 bases between. The CDR3 coding sequence is TGTGCCAGCAGTTTGGAGGGGGGGGCGAACGAGCAGTACTTC. As protein: CASSLEGGANEQYF.

The V and J genes are TRBV7-9 and TRBJ1-3; 7 nucleotides match TRBD1. Germline CDR1 SEHNR, CDR2 FQNEAQ (reference sequence). The CDR3 extends over 18 amino acids. The V and J ends lost 6 bases and 0 bases, in that order; junction bases with no gene match: 14. In DNA, the CDR3 is TGTGCCAGCAGTTTAACGGGACAGTCTCCTTACTCTGGAAACACCATATATTTT. It yields the protein CASSLTGQSPYSGNTIYF.

In its sample, this clone was seen a few times. The rearrangement joins TRBV2 to TRBJ1-2, with a possible D match to TRBD1 (5 bases). Germline V gives CDR1 SNHLY, CDR2 FYNNEI. This CDR3 is built from 13 residues. Trimming removed 4 bases from V and 7 bases from J, with 13 bases in between. Written as DNA, the CDR3 is TGTGCCAGCAGTGGGGGGGGTCCCGGTGGCTACACCTTC. As protein: CASSGGGPGGYTF.

This rearrangement joins TRBV24-1 to TRBJ2-5; 7 nucleotides line up with TRBD1. V was pared by 6 bases and J by 5 bases, with 11 bases of the junction left unmatched. CDR3 size: 15 residues. Germline assignment: CDR1 KGHDR and CDR2 SFDVKD. CDR3 protein: CATSPPGTAWETQYF. In nucleotides, the CDR3 is TGTGCCACCAGTCCACCCGGGACAGCCTGGGAGACCCAGTACTTC.

The chain is built from TRBV7-6 and TRBJ1-1, with 8 bases fitting TRBD1. The CDR3 loop spans 16 amino acids. Per germline, CDR1 SGHVS and CDR2 FNYEAQ. Trimming cost V 1 base and J 0 bases; bases outside gene matches: 4. The CDR3 here is CASSLGSGGMNTEAFF. The CDR3 region has the DNA TGTGCCAGCAGCTTAGGGTCAGGGGGCATGAACACTGAAGCTTTCTTT.

The chain has TRBV9 and TRBJ2-3; weak D call: TRBD2 (6 bases). CDR1 is SGDLS and CDR2 is YYNGEE in the germline V gene. Trimming cost V 0 bases and J 1 base, with 24 bases left between them. The CDR3 is 20 residues long. The CDR3 coding sequence is TGTGCCAGCAGCGTAGCTTTACGGGACTCTTCACGGAAGTGCACAGATACGCAGTATTTT. This gives the protein CASSVALRDSSRKCTDTQYF.

In regard to this clone: The sample has other DNA sequences that encode this CDR3 too. This rearrangement joins TRBV6-4 to TRBJ1-1; no firm D call. Trimming cost V 4 bases and J 1 base, with 10 bases left between them. Germline V gives CDR1 MRHNA, CDR2 SNTAGT. CDR3 size: 14 residues. The CDR3 here is CASSASPGNTEAFF. DNA for the CDR3: TGTGCCAGCAGTGCCTCGCCAGGGAACACTGAAGCTTTCTTT.

The V call is TRBV18, the J call TRBJ1-5; the D gene is possibly TRBD1 (5 bases). CDR1 KGHSH and CDR2 LQKENI come from the germline V gene. CDR3 length: 16 residues. V shed 6 bases and J shed 2 bases, with 17 bases lying between them. The chain's CDR3 is CASSQFQGGGNQPQHF. DNA of the CDR3: TGTGCCAGCTCGCAATTCCAGGGCGGGGGCAATCAGCCCCAGCATTTT.

This clone was counted a single time. The rearrangement uses TRBV7-3 and TRBJ2-1; D may be TRBD2 (6 bases). This CDR3 spans 13 amino acids. CDR1 SGHTA and CDR2 FQGTGA come from the germline V gene. Trimming left V 5 bases short and J 10 bases short, with 15 bases between. CDR3: CASSPRRGREQFF. Here the CDR3 DNA reads TGTGCCAGCAGCCCGAGACGGGGGAGGGAGCAGTTCTTC.

This clone came up once. The rearrangement joins TRBV3-1 (or the pseudogene TRBV3-2) to TRBJ2-5, with 11 bases lining up with TRBD2. The CDR3 is 16 amino acids. Germline lookup yields CDR1 LGHDT and CDR2 YNNKEL (reference sequence). The V gene end was trimmed by 4 bases and the J gene end by 6 bases; junction bases not matched to a gene: 10. Here the CDR3 DNA reads TGTGCCAGCAGCCTTGATAGCGGGGGGGGGCATAAGACCCAGTACTTC. As protein: CASSLDSGGGHKTQYF.

The rearrangement joins TRBV3-1 (or the pseudogene TRBV3-2) to TRBJ1-2; D gene unclear. This CDR3 has 13 residues. Germline CDR1 and CDR2: LGHDT and YNNKEL (reference sequence). V lost 0 bases and J 4 bases, leaving 6 bases between the germline ends. This chain's CDR3 is CASSQDRFYGYTF. Here the CDR3 DNA reads TGTGCCAGCAGCCAAGACCGGTTCTATGGCTACACCTTC.